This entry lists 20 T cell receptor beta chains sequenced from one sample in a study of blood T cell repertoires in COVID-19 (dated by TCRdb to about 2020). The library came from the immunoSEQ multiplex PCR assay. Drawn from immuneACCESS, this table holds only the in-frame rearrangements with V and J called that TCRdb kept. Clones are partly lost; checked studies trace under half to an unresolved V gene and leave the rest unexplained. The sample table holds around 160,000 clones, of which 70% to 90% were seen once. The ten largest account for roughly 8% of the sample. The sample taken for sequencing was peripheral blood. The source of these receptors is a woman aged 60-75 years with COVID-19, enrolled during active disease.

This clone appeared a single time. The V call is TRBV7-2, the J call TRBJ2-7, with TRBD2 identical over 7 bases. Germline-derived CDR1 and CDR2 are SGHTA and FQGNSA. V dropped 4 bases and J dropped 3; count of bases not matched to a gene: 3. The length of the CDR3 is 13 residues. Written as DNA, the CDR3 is TGTGCCAGCAGCTCCCTAGCGGACTACGAGCAGTACTTC. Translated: CASSSLADYEQYF.

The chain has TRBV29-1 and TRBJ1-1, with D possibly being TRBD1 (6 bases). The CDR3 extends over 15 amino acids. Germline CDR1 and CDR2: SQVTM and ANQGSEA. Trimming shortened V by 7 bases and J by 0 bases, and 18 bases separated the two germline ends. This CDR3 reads CSALGQAGVNTEAFF. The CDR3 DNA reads TGCAGCGCTTTGGGACAAGCCGGGGTGAACACTGAAGCTTTCTTT. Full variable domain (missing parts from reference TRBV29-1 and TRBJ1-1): SAVISQKPSRDICQRGTSLTIQCQVDSQVTMMFWYRQQPGQSLTLIATANQGSEATYESGFVIDKFPISRPNLTFSTLTVSNMSPEDSSIYLCSALGQAGVNTEAFFGQGTRLTVV.

In DNA, the CDR3 is TGTGCCAGCAGCTTAGGACAGACTTCCTATGGCTACACCTTC. Amino acids: CASSLGQTSYGYTF. The chain recombines TRBV7-2 with TRBJ1-2; D might be TRBD1 (5 bases). In germline, CDR1 is SGHTA, CDR2 FQGNSA. V was cut by 1 base and J by 4 bases, with 10 bases left in between. This CDR3 spans 14 amino acids.

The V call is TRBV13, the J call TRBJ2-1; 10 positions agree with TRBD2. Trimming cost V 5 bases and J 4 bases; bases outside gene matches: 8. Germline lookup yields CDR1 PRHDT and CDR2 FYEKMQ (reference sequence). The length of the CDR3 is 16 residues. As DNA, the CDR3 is TGTGCCAGCAGCCTAAGCCCAGCGGGGGGGTACAATGAGCAGTTCTTC. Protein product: CASSLSPAGGYNEQFF. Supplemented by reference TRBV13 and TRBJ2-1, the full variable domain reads AAGVIQSPRHLIKEKRETATLKCYPIPRHDTVYWYQQGPGQDPQFLISFYEKMQSDKGSIPDRFSAQQFSDYHSELNMSSLELGDSALYFCASSLSPAGGYNEQFFGPGTRLTVL.

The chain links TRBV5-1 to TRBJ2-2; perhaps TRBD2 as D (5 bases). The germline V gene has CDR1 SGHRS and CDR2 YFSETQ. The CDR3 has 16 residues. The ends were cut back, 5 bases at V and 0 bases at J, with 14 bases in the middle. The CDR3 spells CASRPGGWTNTGELFF. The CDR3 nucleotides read TGCGCCAGCAGACCAGGCGGGTGGACGAACACCGGGGAGCTGTTTTTT.

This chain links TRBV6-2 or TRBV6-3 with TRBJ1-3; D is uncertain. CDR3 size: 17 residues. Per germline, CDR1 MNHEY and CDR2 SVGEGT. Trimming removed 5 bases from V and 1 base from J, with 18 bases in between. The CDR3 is CASSGLGPRSSGNTIYF. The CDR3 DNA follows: TGTGCCAGCAGTGGCCTAGGCCCCCGTTCGTCTGGAAACACCATATATTTT.

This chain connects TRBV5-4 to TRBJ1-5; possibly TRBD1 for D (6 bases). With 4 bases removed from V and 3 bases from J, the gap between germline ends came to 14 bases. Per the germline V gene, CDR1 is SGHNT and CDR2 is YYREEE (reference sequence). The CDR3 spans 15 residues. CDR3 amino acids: CASSIGQYYNQPQHF. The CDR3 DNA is TGTGCCAGCAGCATCGGACAGTACTACAATCAGCCCCAGCATTTT. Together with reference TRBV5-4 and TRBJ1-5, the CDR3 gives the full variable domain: ETGVTQSPTHLIKTRGQQVTLRCSSQSGHNTVSWYQQALGQGPQFIFQYYREEENGRGNFPPRFSGLQFPNYSSELNVNALELDDSALYLCASSIGQYYNQPQHFGDGTRLSIL.

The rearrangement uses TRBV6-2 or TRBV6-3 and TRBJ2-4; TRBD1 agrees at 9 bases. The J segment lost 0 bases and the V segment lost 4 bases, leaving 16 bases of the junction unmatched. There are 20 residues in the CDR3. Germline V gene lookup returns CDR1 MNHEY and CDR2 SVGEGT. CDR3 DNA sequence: TGTGCCAGCAGTTCCAGTTGGGGACAGGGTATAGATGGAGCCAAAAACATTCAGTACTTC. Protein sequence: CASSSSWGQGIDGAKNIQYF.

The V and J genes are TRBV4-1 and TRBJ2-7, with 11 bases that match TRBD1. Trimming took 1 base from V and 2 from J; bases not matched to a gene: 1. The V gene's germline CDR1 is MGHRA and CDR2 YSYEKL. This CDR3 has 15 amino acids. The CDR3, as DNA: TGCGCCAGCAGCCAAGGGACAGGGGGCACCTACGAGCAGTACTTC. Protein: CASSQGTGGTYEQYF.

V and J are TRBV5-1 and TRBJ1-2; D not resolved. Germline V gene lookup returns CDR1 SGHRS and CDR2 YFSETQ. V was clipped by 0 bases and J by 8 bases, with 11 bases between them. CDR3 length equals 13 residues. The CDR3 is CASSLVVDSGYTF. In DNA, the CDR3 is TGCGCCAGCAGCTTGGTGGTAGACTCGGGCTACACCTTC.

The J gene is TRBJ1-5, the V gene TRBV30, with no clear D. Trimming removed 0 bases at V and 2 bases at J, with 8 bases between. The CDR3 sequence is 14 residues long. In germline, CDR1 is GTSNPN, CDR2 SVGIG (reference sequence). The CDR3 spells CAWSVGVGNQPQHF. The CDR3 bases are TGTGCCTGGAGTGTCGGGGTTGGCAATCAGCCCCAGCATTTT.

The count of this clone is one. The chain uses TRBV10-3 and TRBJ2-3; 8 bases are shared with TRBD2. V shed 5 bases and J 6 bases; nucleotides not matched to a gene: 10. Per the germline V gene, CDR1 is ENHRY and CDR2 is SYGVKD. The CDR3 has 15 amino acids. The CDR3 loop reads CAISSGGKLGDTQYF. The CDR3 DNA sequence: TGTGCCATCAGTAGCGGGGGAAAATTAGGGGATACGCAGTATTTT.

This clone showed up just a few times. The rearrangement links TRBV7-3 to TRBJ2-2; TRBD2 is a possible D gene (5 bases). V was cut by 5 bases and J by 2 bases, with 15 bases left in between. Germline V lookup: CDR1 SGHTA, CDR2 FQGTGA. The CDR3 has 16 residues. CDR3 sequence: CASSTESGGNTGELFF. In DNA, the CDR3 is TGTGCCAGCAGCACCGAAAGCGGAGGAAACACCGGGGAGCTGTTTTTT.

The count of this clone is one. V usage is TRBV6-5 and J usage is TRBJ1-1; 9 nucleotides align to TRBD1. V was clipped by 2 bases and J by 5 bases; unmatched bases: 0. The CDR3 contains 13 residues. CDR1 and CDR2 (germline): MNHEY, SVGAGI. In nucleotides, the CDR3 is TGTGCCAGCAGTTACGACAGGGGGACTGAAGCTTTCTTT. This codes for CASSYDRGTEAFF.

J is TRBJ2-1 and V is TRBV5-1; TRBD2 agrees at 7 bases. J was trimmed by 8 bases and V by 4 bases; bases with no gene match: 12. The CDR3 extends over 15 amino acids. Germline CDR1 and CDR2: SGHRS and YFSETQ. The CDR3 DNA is TGCGCCAGCAGCCCTTTCGTCTCGGCGGGGGATGAGCAGTTCTTC. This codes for CASSPFVSAGDEQFF.

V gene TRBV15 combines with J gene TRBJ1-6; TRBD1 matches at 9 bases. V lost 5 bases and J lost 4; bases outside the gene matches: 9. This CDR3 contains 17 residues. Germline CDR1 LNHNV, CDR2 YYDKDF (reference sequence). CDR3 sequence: CATSSPGTGLYNSPLHF. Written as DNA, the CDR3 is TGTGCCACCAGCTCCCCTGGGACAGGGCTTTATAATTCACCCCTCCACTTT.

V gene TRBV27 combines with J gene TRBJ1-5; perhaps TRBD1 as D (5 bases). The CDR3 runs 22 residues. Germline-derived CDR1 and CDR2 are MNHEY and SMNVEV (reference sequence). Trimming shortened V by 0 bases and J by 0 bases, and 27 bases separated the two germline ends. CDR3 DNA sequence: TGTGCCAGCAGTTTATCGTGGCGACCTCCCGGATTTCGGGGGACTAGCAATCAGCCCCAGCATTTT. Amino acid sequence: CASSLSWRPPGFRGTSNQPQHF.

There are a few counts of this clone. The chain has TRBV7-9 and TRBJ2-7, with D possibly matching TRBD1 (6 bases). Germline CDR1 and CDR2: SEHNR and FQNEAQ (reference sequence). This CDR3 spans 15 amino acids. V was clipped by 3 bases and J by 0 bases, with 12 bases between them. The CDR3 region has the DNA TGTGCCAGCAGCTTTTCTCCGGGACACTCCTACGAGCAGTACTTC. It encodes CASSFSPGHSYEQYF.

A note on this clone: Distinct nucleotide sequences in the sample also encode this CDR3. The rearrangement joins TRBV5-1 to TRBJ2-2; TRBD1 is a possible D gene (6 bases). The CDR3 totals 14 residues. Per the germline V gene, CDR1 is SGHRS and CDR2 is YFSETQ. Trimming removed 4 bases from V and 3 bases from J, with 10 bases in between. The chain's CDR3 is CASSPGQDTGELFF. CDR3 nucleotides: TGCGCCAGCAGCCCGGGACAAGACACCGGGGAGCTGTTTTTT.

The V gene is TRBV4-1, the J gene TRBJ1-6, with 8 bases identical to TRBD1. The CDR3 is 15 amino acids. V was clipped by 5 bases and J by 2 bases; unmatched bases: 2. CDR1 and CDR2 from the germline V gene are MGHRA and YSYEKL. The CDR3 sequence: CASSGQGAYNSPLHF. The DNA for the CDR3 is TGCGCCAGCAGCGGACAGGGAGCCTATAATTCACCCCTCCACTTT.